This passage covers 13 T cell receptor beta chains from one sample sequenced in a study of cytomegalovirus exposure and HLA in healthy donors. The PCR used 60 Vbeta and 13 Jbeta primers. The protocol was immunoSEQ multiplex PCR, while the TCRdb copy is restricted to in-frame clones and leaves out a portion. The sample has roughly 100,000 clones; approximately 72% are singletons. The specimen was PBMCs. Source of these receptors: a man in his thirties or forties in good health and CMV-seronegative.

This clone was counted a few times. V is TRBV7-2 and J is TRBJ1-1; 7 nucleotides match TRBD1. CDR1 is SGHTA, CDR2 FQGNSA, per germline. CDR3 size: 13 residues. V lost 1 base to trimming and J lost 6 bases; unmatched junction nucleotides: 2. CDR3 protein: CASSLGQGAEAFF. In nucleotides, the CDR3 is TGTGCCAGCAGCTTAGGGCAGGGGGCTGAAGCTTTCTTT.

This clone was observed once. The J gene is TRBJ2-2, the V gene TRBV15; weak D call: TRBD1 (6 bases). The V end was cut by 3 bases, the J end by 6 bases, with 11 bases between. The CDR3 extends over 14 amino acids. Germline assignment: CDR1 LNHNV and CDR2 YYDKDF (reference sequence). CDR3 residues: CATSREQGPGELFF. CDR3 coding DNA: TGTGCCACCAGCAGGGAACAGGGTCCCGGGGAGCTGTTTTTT.

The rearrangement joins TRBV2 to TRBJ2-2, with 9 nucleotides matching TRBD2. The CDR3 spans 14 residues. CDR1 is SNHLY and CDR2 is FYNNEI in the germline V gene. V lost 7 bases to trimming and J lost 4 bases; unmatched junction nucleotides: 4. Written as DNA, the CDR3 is TGTGCCAGCAAAGCGGGAGGAACCACCGGGGAGCTGTTTTTT. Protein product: CASKAGGTTGELFF. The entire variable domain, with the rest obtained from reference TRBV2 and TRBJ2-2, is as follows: EPEVTQTPSHQVTQMGQEVILRCVPISNHLYFYWYRQILGQKVEFLVSFYNNEISEKSEIFDDQFSVERPDGSNFTLKIRSTKLEDSAMYFCASKAGGTTGELFFGEGSRLTVL.

This CDR3 is CASSESSQGGAGYTF. For the CDR3, the DNA is TGTGCCAGCAGTGAATCCTCCCAGGGGGGTGCTGGCTACACCTTC. V and J are TRBV6-1 and TRBJ1-2; 7 nucleotides agree with TRBD1. V dropped 2 bases and J dropped 7; count of bases not matched to a gene: 10. From germline, CDR1 is MNHNS and CDR2 SASEGT. CDR3 length equals 15 residues.

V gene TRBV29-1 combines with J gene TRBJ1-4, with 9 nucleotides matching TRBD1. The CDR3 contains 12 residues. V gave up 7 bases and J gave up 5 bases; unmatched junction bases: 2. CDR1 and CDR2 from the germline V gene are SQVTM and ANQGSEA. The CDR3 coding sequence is TGCAGCGCCGGGACAGGGAATGAAAAACTGTTTTTT. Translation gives CSAGTGNEKLFF.

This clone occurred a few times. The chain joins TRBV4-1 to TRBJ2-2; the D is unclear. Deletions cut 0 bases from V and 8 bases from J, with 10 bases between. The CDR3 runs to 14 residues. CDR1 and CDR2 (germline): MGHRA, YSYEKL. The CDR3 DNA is TGCGCCAGCAGCCAAGATTTCGTCCGGGGGGAGCTGTTTTTT. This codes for CASSQDFVRGELFF.

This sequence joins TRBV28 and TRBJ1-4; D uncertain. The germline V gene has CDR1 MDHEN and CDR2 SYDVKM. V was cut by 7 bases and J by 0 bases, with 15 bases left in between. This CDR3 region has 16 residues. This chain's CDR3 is CASIGIQYATNEKLFF. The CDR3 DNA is TGTGCCAGCATCGGGATTCAATATGCAACTAATGAAAAACTGTTTTTT. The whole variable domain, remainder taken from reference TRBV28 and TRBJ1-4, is DVKVTQSSRYLVKRTGEKVFLECVQDMDHENMFWYRQDPGLGLRLIYFSYDVKMKEKGDIPEGYSVSREKKERFSLILESASTNQTSMYLCASIGIQYATNEKLFFGSGTQLSVL.

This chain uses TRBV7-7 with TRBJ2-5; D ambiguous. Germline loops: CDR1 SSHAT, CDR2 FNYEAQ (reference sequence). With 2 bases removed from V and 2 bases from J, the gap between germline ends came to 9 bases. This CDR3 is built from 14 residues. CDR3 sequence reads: CASSLNSGQETQYF. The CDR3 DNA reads TGTGCCAGCAGCTTAAATTCAGGTCAAGAGACCCAGTACTTC.

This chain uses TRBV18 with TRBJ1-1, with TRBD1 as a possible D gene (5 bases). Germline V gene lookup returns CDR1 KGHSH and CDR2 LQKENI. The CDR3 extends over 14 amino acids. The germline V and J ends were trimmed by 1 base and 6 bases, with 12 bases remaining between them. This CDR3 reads CASSPQNPGAEAFF. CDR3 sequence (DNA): TGTGCCAGCTCACCACAGAACCCGGGGGCTGAAGCTTTCTTT.

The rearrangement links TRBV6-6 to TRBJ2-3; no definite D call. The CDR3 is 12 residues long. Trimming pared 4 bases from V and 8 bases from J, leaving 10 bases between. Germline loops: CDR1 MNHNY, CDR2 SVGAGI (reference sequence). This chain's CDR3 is CASSFQLATQYF. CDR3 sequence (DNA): TGTGCCAGCAGTTTTCAGTTGGCTACGCAGTATTTT.

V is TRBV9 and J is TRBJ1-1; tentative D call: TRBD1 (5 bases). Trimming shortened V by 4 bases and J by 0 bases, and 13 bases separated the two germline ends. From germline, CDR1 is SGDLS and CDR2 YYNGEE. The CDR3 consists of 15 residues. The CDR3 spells CASSKLGQLNTEAFF. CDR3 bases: TGTGCCAGCAGCAAATTGGGGCAGCTGAACACTGAAGCTTTCTTT.

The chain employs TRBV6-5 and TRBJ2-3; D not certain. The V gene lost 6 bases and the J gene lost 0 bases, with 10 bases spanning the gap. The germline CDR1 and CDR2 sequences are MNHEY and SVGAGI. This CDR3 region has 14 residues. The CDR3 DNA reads TGTGCCAGCAGGCGGTTATCTAGCACAGATACGCAGTATTTT. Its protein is CASRRLSSTDTQYF.

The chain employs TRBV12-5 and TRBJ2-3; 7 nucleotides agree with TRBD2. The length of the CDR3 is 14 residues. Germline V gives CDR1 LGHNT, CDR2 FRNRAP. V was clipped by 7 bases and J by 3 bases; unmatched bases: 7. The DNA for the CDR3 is TGTGCTAGTGCGTTTGGGGGAGGGACAGATACGCAGTATTTT. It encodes CASAFGGGTDTQYF.